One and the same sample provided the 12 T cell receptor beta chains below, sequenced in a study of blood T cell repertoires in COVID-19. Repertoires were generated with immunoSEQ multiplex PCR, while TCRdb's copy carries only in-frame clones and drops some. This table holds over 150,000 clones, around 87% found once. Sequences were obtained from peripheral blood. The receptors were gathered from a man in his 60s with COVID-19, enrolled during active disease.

For the CDR3, the DNA is TGTGCCAGCAGCCAGACAACGAACACTGAAGCTTTCTTT. Translating gives CASSQTTNTEAFF. The chain uses TRBV7-3 and TRBJ1-1; D gene uncertain. Trimming shortened V by 5 bases and J by 1 base, and 8 bases separated the two germline ends. Germline CDR1 SGHTA, CDR2 FQGTGA. The CDR3 totals 13 residues.

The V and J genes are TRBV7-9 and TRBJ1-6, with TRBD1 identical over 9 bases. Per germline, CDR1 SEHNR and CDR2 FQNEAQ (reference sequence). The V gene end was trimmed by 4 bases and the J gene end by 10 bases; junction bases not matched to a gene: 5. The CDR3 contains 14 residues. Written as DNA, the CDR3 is TGTGCCAGCAGCTCCATGACAGGGGGGTCACCCCTCCACTTT. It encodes CASSSMTGGSPLHF. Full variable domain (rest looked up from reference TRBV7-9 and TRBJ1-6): DTGVSQNPRHKITKRGQNVTFRCDPISEHNRLYWYRQTLGQGPEFLTYFQNEAQLEKSRLLSDRFSAERPKGSFSTLEIQRTEQGDSAMYLCASSSMTGGSPLHFGNGTRLTVT.

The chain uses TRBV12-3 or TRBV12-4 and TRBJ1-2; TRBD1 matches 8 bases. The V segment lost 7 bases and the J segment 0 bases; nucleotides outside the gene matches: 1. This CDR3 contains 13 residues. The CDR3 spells CASTGGANYGYTF. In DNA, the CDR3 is TGTGCCAGCACAGGGGGCGCTAACTATGGCTACACCTTC.

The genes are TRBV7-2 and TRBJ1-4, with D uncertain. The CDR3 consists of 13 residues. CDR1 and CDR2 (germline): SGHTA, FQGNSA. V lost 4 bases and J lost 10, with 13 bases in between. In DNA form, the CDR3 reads TGTGCCAGCAGCTCAACCACCCCCGGAAAACTGTTTTTT. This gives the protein CASSSTTPGKLFF.

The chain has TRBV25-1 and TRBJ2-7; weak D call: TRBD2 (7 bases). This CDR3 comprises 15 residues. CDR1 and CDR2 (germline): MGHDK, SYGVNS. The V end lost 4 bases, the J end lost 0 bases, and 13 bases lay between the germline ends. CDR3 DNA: TGTGCCAGCAGTGCTTGGGGAGGGGGCTCCTACGAGCAGTACTTC. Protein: CASSAWGGGSYEQYF.

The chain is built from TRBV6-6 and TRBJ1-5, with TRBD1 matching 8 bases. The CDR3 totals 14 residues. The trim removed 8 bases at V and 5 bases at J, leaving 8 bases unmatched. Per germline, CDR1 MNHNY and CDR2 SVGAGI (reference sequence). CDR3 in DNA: TGTGCCAGCCTTGGGACAGGTCGTGATCAGCCCCAGCATTTT. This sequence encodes CASLGTGRDQPQHF.

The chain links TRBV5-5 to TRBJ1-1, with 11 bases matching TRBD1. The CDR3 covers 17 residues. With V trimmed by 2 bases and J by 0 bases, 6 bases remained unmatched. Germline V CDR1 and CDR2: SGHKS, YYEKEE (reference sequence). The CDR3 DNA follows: TGTGCCAGCAGCTTATTAGGACAGGGGGCCATGAACACTGAAGCTTTCTTT. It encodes CASSLLGQGAMNTEAFF.

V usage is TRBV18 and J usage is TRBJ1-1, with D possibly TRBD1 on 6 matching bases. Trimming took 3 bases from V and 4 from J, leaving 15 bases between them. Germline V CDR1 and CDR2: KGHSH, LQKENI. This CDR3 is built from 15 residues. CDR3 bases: TGTGCCAGCTCACCCCCAGGGGTTGGTGGCACTGAAGCTTTCTTT. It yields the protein CASSPPGVGGTEAFF.

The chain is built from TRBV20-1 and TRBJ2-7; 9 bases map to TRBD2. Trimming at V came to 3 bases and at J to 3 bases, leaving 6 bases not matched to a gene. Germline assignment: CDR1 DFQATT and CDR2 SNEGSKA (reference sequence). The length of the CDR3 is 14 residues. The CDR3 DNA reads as TGCAGTGCTAGTAGGCTAGCGGGGATCTACGAGCAGTACTTC. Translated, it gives CSASRLAGIYEQYF.

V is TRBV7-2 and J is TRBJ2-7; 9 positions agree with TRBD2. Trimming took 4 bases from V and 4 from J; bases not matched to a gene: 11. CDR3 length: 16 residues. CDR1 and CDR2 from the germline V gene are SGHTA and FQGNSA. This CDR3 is CASSSLVAGENYEQYF. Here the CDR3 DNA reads TGTGCCAGCAGCTCTCTGGTAGCGGGGGAGAATTACGAGCAGTACTTC.

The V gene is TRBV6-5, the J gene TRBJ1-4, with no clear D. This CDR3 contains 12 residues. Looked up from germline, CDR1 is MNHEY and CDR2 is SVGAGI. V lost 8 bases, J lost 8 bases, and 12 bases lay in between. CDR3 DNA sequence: TGTGCCAGCGGATCTGCGGGGGAAAAACTGTTTTTT. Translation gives CASGSAGEKLFF.

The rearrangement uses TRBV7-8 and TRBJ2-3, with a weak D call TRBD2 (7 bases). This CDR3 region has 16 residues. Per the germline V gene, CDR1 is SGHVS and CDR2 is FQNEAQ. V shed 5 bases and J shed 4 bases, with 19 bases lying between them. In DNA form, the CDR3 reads TGTGCCAGCAGCAGGGAAGGACTAGGGGGGGCAGATACGCAGTATTTT. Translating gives CASSREGLGGADTQYF. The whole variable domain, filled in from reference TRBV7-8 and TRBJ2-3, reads GAGVSQSPRYKVAKRGQDVALRCDPISGHVSLFWYQQALGQGPEFLTYFQNEAQLDKSGLPSDRFFAERPEGSVSTLKIQRTQQEDSAVYLCASSREGLGGADTQYFGPGTRLTVL.